Presented here are 17 T cell receptor beta chains from one specimen sequenced in a study of CD8+CD57+ T cells in acquired aplastic anemia (dated by TCRdb to the late 2010s). The sample was run on an Illumina HiSeq 2000. Profiling of TCR beta VDJ combinations and CDR3 sequences used genomic DNA as the template. TCRdb reanalyzed the raw reads on its own, using fastp at Q25 for trimming and MiXCR for clone calling, and kept in-frame beta chains. Rows matching on CDR3 protein sequence are summarized as one entry with the most common DNA and genes. The sample contains 300,000 or so distinct CDR3 sequences, around 60% of them found a single time. 8% of the sample lies in the top ten. The sequencing sample was made of sorted CD4+, CD8+, or CD8+CD57+ T cells (not recorded which) from PBMCs. The source of these receptors is a human donor with severe aplastic anemia or a healthy control (not recorded which).

This clonotype appeared a few times. The chain links TRBV3-1 to TRBJ1-2; tentative D call: TRBD1 (5 bases). This CDR3 has 15 residues. With 5 bases removed from V and 0 bases from J, the gap between germline ends came to 13 bases. Per the germline V gene, CDR1 is LGHDT and CDR2 is YNNKEL (reference sequence). The CDR3 region is CASSAWTRANYGYTF. Written as DNA, the CDR3 is TGTGCCAGCAGCGCCTGGACACGAGCTAACTATGGCTACACCTTC.

The chain carries TRBV12-3 or TRBV12-4 and TRBJ2-7; possibly TRBD1 for D (6 bases). The CDR3 sequence is 14 residues long. V was clipped by 7 bases and J by 4 bases, with 17 bases between them. CDR3 bases: TGTGCCAGCACCCGATCGACAGGTTCTTACGAGCAGTACTTC. Residues: CASTRSTGSYEQYF.

The chain recombines TRBV11-3 with TRBJ2-3; D gene ambiguous. CDR1 SGHNT and CDR2 YENEEA come from the germline V gene. CDR3 size: 15 residues. Trimming shortened V by 5 bases and J by 11 bases, and 23 bases separated the two germline ends. CDR3 coding DNA: TGTGCCAGCAGCGTATCTCTCCACAAAGGGAATGAGCAGTATTTT. It translates to CASSVSLHKGNEQYF.

In this sample, this clonotype turned up many times. J is TRBJ1-4 and V is TRBV6-5, with D perhaps TRBD1 (5 bases). V was pared by 2 bases and J by 8 bases, with 12 bases between. The CDR3 covers 14 residues. Germline CDR1 reads MNHEY; CDR2 reads SVGAGI. The CDR3: CASSYQGRAEKLFF. In DNA form, the CDR3 reads TGTGCCAGCAGTTACCAGGGTAGGGCCGAAAAACTGTTTTTT.

In regard to this clonotype: The junction departs from the called germline gene at one end, perhaps through a read error. The chain carries TRBV5-1 and TRBJ1-2; the D gene is possibly TRBD1 (5 bases). Germline V gene data show CDR1 as SGHRS and CDR2 as YFSETQ. This CDR3 has 13 residues. Written as DNA, the CDR3 is TGTGCCAGCAGCTTGATGGGGGGCTATGGCTACACCTTC. This gives the protein CASSLMGGYGYTF. The full variable domain, with the rest looked up from reference TRBV5-1 and TRBJ1-2, is KAGVTQTPRYLIKTRGQQVTLSCSPISGHRSVSWYQQTPGQGLQFLFEYFSETQRNKGNFPGRFSGRQFSNSRSEMNVSTLELGDSALYLCASSLMGGYGYTFGSGTRLTVV.

This clonotype has more than one count but fewer than ten. The V and J genes are TRBV28 and TRBJ2-2; maybe TRBD1 (7 bases). Trimming shortened V by 7 bases and J by 5 bases, and 23 bases separated the two germline ends. Germline lookup yields CDR1 MDHEN and CDR2 SYDVKM. This CDR3 contains 17 residues. The CDR3 DNA follows: TGTGCCAGCATCCTAGGGGGCGAGACAGGGAGGACCGGGGAGCTGTTTTTT. Residues: CASILGGETGRTGELFF.

This chain uses TRBV10-3 with TRBJ1-3; the D is unclear. V was shortened by 1 base and J by 2 bases, with 15 bases between the two germline ends. Looked up from germline, CDR1 is ENHRY and CDR2 is SYGVKD. There are 17 residues in the CDR3. The CDR3 coding sequence is TGTGCCATCAGTGAGTTGTCCACCCAGGTGGCTGGAAACACCATATATTTT. The encoded protein is CAISELSTQVAGNTIYF.

V usage is TRBV18 and J usage is TRBJ1-4; no reliable D call. Trimming cost V 0 bases and J 11 bases, with 13 bases left between them. Germline V gene sequence: CDR1 KGHSH, CDR2 LQKENI. This CDR3 comprises 14 residues. The CDR3 spells CASSPPDERAKLFF. Written as DNA, the CDR3 is TGTGCCAGCTCACCACCTGATGAGAGAGCCAAACTGTTTTTT.

V usage is TRBV29-1 and J usage is TRBJ2-7; D is uncertain. V was shortened by 5 bases and J by 2 bases, with 13 bases between the two germline ends. This CDR3 has 13 amino acids. From germline, CDR1 is SQVTM and CDR2 ANQGSEA. CDR3 protein: CSVTDSSTYEQYF. CDR3 nucleotides: TGCAGCGTTACCGACTCCTCAACCTACGAGCAGTACTTC.

CDR3 amino acids: CSAVQTGYSYNEQFF. The CDR3 DNA reads as TGCAGTGCTGTACAAACAGGGTACTCCTACAATGAGCAGTTCTTC. V is TRBV20-1 and J is TRBJ2-1, with D possibly TRBD1 on 6 matching bases. CDR3 length: 15 amino acids. The germline V and J ends were trimmed by 5 bases and 0 bases, with 14 bases remaining between them. Looked up from germline, CDR1 is DFQATT and CDR2 is SNEGSKA (reference sequence).

The rearrangement links TRBV7-2 to TRBJ2-2; perhaps D is TRBD1 or TRBD2 (6 bases each). The CDR3 totals 14 residues. V lost 6 bases and J lost 4, with 12 bases in between. Germline values: CDR1 SGHTA, CDR2 FQGNSA. The CDR3 DNA follows: TGTGCCAGCAGGCTTGGGGGGCTCACCGGGGAGCTGTTTTTT. Translating gives CASRLGGLTGELFF.

The chain employs TRBV19 and TRBJ1-5, with 7 bases matching TRBD1. V shed 4 bases, J shed 6 bases, and the junction held 0 bases outside the gene matches. The CDR3 spans 12 residues. CDR1 is LNHDA, CDR2 SQIVND, per germline (reference sequence). The CDR3 DNA sequence: TGTGCCAGTAGTAAGGGGGCTCAGCCCCAGCATTTT. It specifies CASSKGAQPQHF.

The chain couples TRBV29-1 to TRBJ1-1; 8 bases line up with TRBD1. The V gene's germline CDR1 is SQVTM and CDR2 ANQGSEA. V was pared by 6 bases and J by 3 bases, with 6 bases of the junction left unmatched. CDR3 length equals 13 residues. The CDR3 sequence: CSVKQGEYTEAFF. For the CDR3, the DNA is TGCAGCGTGAAACAGGGGGAGTACACTGAAGCTTTCTTT.

On this clonotype: Possible read error: a much larger clone is one base away. Because it lacks the conserved phenylalanine or tryptophan at the end, this CDR3 is likely a read error. The rearrangement uses TRBV6-6 and TRBJ1-2; D gene ambiguous. The CDR3 runs to 16 residues. The V and J ends lost 2 bases and 4 bases respectively, with 17 bases between them. The V gene's germline CDR1 is MNHNY and CDR2 SVGAGI (reference sequence). CDR3 coding DNA: TGTGCCAGCAGTTACCGGCGGGATAGACCCCTCTATGGCTACACCCTC. Its translation: CASSYRRDRPLYGYTL.

This sequence joins TRBV19 and TRBJ2-7, with TRBD2 as a possible D gene (6 bases). The CDR3 is 15 residues long. V was cut by 3 bases and J by 4 bases, with 16 bases left in between. Per germline, CDR1 LNHDA and CDR2 SQIVND (reference sequence). CDR3 bases: TGTGCCAGTAGTATCGTGGGGGGAGGCGCTTACGAGCAGTACTTC. This gives the protein CASSIVGGGAYEQYF. Using reference TRBV19 and TRBJ2-7 for the parts outside the CDR3, the full variable domain is DGGITQSPKYLFRKEGQNVTLSCEQNLNHDAMYWYRQDPGQGLRLIYYSQIVNDFQKGDIAEGYSVSREKKESFPLTVTSAQKNPTAFYLCASSIVGGGAYEQYFGPGTRLTVT.

The chain uses TRBV5-6 and TRBJ2-1; TRBD1 is a possible D gene (5 bases). The CDR3 is made up of 17 amino acids. The V gene's germline CDR1 is SGHDT and CDR2 YYEEEE. The ends were cut back, 8 bases at V and 2 bases at J, with 23 bases in the middle. Here the CDR3 reads CASSRHEGVGTYNEQFF. The DNA of the CDR3 is TGTGCCAGTAGTAGACATGAAGGGGTGGGAACCTACAATGAGCAGTTCTTC.

The chain uses TRBV25-1 and TRBJ1-2, with D possibly matching TRBD1 (5 bases). The germline V gene encodes CDR1 MGHDK and CDR2 SYGVNS. Trimming removed 6 bases at V and 4 bases at J, with 21 bases between. This CDR3 has 16 amino acids. CDR3 nucleotide sequence: TGTGCCAGCAGCCTCACACGGGGTAGGGGAGGCTATGGCTACACCTTC. Translated: CASSLTRGRGGYGYTF.